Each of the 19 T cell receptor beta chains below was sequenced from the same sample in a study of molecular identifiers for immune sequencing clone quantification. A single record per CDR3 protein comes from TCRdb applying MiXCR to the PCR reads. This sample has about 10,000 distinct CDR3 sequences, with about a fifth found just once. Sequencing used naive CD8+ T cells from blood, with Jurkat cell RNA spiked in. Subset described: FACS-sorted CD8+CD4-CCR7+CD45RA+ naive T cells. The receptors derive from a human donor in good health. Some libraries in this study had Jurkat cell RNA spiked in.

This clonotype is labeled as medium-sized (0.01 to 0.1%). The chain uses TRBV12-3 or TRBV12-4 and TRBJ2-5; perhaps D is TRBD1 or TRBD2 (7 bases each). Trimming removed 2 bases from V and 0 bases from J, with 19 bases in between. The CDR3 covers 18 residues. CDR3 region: CASSLFPSGQAYQETQYF. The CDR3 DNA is TGTGCCAGCAGTTTATTCCCTAGCGGACAGGCGTACCAAGAGACCCAGTACTTC.

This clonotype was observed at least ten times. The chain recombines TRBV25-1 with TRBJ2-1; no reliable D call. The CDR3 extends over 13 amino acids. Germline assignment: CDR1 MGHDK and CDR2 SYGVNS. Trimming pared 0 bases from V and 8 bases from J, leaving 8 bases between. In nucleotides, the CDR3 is TGTGCCAGCAGTGAATATATAACCGATGAGCAGTTCTTC. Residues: CASSEYITDEQFF. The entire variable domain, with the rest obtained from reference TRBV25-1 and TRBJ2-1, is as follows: EADIYQTPRYLVIGTGKKITLECSQTMGHDKMYWYQQDPGMELHLIHYSYGVNSTEKGDLSSESTVSRIRTEHFPLTLESARPSHTSQYLCASSEYITDEQFFGPGTRLTVL.

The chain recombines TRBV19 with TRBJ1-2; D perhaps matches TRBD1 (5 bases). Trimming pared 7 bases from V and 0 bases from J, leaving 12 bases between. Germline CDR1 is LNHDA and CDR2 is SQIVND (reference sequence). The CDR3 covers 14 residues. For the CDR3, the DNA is TGTGCCAGTAACTCCGGGACGTCTAACTATGGCTACACCTTC. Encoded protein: CASNSGTSNYGYTF.

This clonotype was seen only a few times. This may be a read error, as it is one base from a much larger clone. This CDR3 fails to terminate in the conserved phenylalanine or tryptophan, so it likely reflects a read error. In nucleotides, the CDR3 is TGTGCCAGCAGTTTGGCAGGGTCCTCCTACGAGCAGTACTCC. Its protein product is CASSLAGSSYEQYS. The chain recombines TRBV27 with TRBJ2-7, with TRBD1 as a possible D gene (5 bases). Trimming cost V 3 bases and J 0 bases, with 9 bases left between them. This CDR3 is built from 14 residues. CDR1 and CDR2 (germline): MNHEY, SMNVEV (reference sequence).

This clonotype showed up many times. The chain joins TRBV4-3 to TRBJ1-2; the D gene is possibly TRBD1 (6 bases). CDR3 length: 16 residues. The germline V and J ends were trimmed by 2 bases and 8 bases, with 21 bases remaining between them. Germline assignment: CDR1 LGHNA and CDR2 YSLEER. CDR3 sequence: CASSQTGTLKIGGYTF. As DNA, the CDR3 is TGCGCCAGCAGCCAAACCGGGACACTAAAAATCGGGGGCTACACCTTC.

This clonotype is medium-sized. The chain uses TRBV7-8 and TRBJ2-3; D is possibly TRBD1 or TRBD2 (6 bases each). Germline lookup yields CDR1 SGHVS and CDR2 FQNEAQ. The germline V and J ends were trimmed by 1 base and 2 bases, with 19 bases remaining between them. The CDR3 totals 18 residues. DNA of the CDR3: TGTGCCAGCAGCTTAGTGGGGGCGGGGACTTTGGTCACAGATACGCAGTATTTT. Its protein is CASSLVGAGTLVTDTQYF.

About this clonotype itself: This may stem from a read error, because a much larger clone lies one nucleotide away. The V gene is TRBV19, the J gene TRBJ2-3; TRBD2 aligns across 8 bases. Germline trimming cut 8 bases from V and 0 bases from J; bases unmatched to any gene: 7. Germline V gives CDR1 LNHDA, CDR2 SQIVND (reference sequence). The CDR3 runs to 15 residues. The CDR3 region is CASGWASGSTDTQYF. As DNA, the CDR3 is TGTGCCAGTGGTTGGGCTAGCGGGAGCACAGATACGCAGTATTTT.

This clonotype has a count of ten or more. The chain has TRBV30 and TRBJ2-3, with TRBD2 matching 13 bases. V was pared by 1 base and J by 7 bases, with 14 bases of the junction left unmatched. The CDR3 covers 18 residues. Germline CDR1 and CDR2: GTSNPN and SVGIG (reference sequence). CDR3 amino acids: CAWSGFSTLAGGVNTQYF. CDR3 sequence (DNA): TGTGCCTGGAGTGGGTTTTCCACACTAGCGGGAGGGGTAAATACGCAGTATTTT.

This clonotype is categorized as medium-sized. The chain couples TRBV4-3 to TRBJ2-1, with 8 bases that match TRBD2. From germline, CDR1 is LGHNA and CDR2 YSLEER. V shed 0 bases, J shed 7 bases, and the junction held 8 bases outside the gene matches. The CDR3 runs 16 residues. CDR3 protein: CASSQDWRGAGNEQFF. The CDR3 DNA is TGCGCCAGCAGCCAAGACTGGCGGGGGGCGGGGAATGAGCAGTTCTTC.

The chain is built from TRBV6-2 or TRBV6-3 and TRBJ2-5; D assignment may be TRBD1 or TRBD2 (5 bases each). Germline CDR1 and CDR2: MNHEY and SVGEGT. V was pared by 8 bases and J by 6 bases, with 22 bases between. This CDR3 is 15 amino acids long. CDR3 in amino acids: CASSPAGTSGQTQYF. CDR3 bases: TGTGCCAGCTCCCCCGCCGGGACGTCAGGCCAGACCCAGTACTTC.

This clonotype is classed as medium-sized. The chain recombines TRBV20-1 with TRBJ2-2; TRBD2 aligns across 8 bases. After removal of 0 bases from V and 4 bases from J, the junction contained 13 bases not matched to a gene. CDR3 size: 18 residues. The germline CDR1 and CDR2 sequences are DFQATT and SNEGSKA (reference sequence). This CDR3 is CSARDPGYRGGITGELFF. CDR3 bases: TGCAGTGCTAGAGATCCCGGTTACCGGGGGGGCATCACCGGGGAGCTGTTTTTT.

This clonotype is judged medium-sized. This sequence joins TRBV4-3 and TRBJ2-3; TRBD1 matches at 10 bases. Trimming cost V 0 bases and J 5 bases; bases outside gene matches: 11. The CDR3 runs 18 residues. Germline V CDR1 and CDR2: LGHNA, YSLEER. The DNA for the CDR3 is TGCGCCAGCAGCCAAGAGGTCCCTGACAGGGGGCTAAGAGATACGCAGTATTTT. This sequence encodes CASSQEVPDRGLRDTQYF.

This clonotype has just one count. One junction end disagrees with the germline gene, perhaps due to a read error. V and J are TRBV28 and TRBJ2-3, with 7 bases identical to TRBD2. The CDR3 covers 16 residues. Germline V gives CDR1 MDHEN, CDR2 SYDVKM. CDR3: CVSRFSAGLSTDTQYF. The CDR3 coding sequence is TGTGTCAGCAGGTTTTCAGCGGGACTCTCCACAGATACGCAGTATTTC.

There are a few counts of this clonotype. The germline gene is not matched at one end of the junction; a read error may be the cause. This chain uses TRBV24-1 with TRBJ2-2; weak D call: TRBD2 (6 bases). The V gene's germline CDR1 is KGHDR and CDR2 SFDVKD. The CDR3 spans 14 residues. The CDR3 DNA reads TGTGCCACCAGTGATGCGGCTCTGCCGGGGGAGCTGTCTTTT. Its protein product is CATSDAALPGELSF.

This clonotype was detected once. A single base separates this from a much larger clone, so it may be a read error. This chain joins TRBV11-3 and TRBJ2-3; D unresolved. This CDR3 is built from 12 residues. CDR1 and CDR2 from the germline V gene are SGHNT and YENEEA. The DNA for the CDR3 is TGTGGCAGCAGCTTAGGCGAAGATACGCAGTATTTT. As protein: CGSSLGEDTQYF.

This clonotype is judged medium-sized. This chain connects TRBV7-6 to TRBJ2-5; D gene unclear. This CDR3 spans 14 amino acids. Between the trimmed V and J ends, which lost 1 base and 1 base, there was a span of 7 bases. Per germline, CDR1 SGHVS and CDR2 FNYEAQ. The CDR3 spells CASSLGASQETQYF. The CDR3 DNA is TGTGCCAGCAGCTTAGGAGCGAGCCAAGAGACCCAGTACTTC. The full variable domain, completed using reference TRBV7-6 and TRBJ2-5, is GAGVSQSPRYKVTKRGQDVALRCDPISGHVSLYWYRQALGQGPEFLTYFNYEAQQDKSGLPNDRFSAERPEGSISTLTIQRTEQRDSAMYRCASSLGASQETQYFGPGTRLLVL.

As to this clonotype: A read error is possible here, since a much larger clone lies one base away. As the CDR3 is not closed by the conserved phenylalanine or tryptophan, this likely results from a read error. The CDR3 DNA follows: TGCAGTGCTAGAGATGAATCGCACAGAGAGCAGTACTCC. It yields the protein CSARDESHREQYS. The V gene is TRBV20-1, the J gene TRBJ2-7; D unresolved. Trimming took 0 bases from V and 7 from J, leaving 13 bases between them. The CDR3 is 13 amino acids. Germline V gives CDR1 DFQATT, CDR2 SNEGSKA (reference sequence).

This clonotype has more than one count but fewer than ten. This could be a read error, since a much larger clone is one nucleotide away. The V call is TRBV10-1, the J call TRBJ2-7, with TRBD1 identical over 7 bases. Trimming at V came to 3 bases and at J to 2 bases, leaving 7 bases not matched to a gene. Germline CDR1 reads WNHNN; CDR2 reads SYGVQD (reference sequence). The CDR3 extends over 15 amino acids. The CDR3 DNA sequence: TGCGCCAGCAGTGACCAGGGACAGCTGCCCTACGAGCAGTACTTC. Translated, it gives CASSDQGQLPYEQYF.

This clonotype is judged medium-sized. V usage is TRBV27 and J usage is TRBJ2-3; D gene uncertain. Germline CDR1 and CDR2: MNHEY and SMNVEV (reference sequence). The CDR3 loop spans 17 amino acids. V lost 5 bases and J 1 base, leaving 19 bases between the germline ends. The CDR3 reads CASSPPASTPRTDTQYF. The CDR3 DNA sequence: TGTGCCAGCAGTCCCCCAGCGTCAACTCCCCGCACAGATACGCAGTATTTT.